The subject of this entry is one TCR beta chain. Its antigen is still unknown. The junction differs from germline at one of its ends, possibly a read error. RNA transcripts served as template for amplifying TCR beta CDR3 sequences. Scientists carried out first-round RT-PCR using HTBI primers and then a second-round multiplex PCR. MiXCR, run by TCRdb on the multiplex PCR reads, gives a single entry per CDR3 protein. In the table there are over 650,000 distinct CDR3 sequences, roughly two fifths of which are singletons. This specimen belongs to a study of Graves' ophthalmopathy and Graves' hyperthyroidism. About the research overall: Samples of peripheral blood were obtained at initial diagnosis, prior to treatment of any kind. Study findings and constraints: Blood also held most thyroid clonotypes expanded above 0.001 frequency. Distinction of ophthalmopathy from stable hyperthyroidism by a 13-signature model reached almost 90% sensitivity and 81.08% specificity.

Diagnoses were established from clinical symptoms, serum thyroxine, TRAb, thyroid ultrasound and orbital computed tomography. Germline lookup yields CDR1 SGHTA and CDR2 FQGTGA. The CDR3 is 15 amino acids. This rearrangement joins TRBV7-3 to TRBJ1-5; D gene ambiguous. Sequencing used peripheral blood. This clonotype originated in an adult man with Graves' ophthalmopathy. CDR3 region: CASSLRAWSNQPQHF. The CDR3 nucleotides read TGCGCCAGCAGCCTTCGGGCCTGGAGCAATCAGCCCCAGCATTTT.